The present T cell receptor (beta chain) was sequenced within a study of blood T cell repertoires in COVID-19. Per the study methods: Reference gene primer amplification yielded estimated nucleated cell counts. Sequenced by immunoSEQ multiplex PCR; TCRdb stores in-frame clones only, minus some. D and trimming were read from the DNA, whereas the V and J calls and clone size are those reported in that table. The sample records some 290,000 clones, 85% to 90% being singletons. The V gene lost 2 bases and the J gene lost 4 bases, with 20 bases spanning the gap. Germline CDR1 is LGHNA and CDR2 is YNFKEQ. The CDR3 extends over 17 amino acids.

This chain links TRBV4-2 with TRBJ1-2; D might be TRBD1 (6 bases). The receptor comes from a man in his late teens or twenties with active or convalescent COVID-19. The sequenced material came from peripheral blood. The CDR3 is CASSQLLTGSPTYGYTF. For the CDR3, the DNA is TGTGCCAGCAGCCAACTCCTTACAGGGAGTCCCACCTATGGCTACACCTTC.